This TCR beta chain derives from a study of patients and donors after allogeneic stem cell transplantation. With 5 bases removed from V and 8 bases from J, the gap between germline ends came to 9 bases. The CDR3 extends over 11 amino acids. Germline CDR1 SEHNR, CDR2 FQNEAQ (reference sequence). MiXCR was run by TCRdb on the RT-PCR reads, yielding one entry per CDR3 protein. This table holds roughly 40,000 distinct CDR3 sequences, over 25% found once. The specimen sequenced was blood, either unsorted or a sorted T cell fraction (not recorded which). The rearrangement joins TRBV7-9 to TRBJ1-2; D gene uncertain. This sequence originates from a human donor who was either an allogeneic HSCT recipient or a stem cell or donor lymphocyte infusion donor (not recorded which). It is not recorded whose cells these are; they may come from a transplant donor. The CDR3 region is CASSVNLGYTF. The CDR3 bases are TGTGCCAGCAGCGTTAATCTGGGCTACACCTTC.